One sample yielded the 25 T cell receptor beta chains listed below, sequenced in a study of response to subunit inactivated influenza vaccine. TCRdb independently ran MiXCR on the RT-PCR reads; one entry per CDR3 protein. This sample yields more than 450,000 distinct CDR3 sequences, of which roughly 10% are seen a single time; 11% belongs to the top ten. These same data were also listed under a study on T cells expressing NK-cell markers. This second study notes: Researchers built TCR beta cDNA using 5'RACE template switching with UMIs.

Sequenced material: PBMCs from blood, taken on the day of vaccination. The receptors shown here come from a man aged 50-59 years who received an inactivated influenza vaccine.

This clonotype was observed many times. The CDR3 protein is CASSPRGVEQFF. The CDR3 region has the DNA TGCGCCAGCAGCCCCAGAGGAGTGGAGCAGTTCTTC. The V gene is TRBV5-1, the J gene TRBJ2-1, with D unclear. This CDR3 is 12 amino acids long. The germline V gene encodes CDR1 SGHRS and CDR2 YFSETQ. Trimming stripped 4 bases from V and 10 bases from J, with 12 bases between.

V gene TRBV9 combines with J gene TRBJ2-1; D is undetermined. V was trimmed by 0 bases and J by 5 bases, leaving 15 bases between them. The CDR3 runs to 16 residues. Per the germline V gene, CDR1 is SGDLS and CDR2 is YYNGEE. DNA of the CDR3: TGTGCCAGCAGCGTAGATAGTTCTAGGTGGGACAATGAGCAGTTCTTC. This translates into CASSVDSSRWDNEQFF.

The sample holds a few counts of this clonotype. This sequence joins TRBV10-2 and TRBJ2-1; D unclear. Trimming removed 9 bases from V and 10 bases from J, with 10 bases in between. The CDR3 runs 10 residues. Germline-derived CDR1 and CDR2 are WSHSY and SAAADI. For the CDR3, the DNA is TGCGCCAGTTCGACCCCAGAGCAGTTCTTC. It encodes CASSTPEQFF.

The CDR3 DNA reads TGTGCCAGCAGCATACTAGCTTCTAGCACAGATACGCAGTATTTT. Translating gives CASSILASSTDTQYF. The V gene is TRBV6-1, the J gene TRBJ2-3, with TRBD2 as a possible D gene (6 bases). V lost 6 bases and J 0 bases, leaving 13 bases between the germline ends. Germline V CDR1 and CDR2: MNHNS, SASEGT. The CDR3 extends over 15 amino acids.

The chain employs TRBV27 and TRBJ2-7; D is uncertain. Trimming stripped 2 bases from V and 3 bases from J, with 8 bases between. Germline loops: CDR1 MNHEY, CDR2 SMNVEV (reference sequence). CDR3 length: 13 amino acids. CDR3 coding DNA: TGTGCCAGCAGTTTAAAAGTATTCTACGAGCAGTACTTC. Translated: CASSLKVFYEQYF.

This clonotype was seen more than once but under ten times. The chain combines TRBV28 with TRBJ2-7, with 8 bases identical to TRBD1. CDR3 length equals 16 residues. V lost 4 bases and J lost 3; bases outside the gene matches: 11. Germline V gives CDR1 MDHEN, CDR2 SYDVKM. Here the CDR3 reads CASSYYSRGRDYEQYF. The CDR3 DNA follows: TGTGCCAGCAGTTACTATTCCAGGGGGCGCGACTACGAGCAGTACTTC.

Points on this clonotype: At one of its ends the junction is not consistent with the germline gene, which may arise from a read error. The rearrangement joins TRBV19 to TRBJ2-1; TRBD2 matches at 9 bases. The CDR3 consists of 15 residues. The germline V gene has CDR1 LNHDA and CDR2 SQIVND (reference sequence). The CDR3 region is CATKRGTSGSYEQLF. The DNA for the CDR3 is TGTGCCACTAAAAGAGGCACTAGCGGGTCCTATGAGCAGCTCTTC. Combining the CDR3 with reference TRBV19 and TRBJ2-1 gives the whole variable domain DGGITQSPKYLFRKEGQNVTLSCEQNLNHDAMYWYRQDPGQGLRLIYYSQIVNDFQKGDIAEGYSVSREKKESFPLTVTSAQKNPTAFYLCATKRGTSGSYEQLFGPGTRLTVL.

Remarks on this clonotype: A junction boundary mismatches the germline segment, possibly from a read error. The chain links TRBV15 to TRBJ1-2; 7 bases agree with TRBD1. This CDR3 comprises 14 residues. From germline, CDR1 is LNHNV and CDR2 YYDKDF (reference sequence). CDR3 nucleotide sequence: TGTGCCACCAGCAGAGATCGGACTTTAGGGACAGCGGACTTC. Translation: CATSRDRTLGTADF.

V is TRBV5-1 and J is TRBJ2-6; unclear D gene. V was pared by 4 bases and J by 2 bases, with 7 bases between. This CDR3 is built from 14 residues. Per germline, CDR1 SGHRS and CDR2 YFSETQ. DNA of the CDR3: TGCGCCAGCAGCAACACTGCTGGGGCCAACGTCCTGACTTTC. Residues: CASSNTAGANVLTF.

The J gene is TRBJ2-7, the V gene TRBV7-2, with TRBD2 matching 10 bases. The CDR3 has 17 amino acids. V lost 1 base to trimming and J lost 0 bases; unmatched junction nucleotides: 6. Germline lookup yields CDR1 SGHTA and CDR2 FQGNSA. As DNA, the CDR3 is TGTGCCAGCAGCTTAGTTGCGGGACTAGCGCACTCCTACGAGCAGTACTTC. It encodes CASSLVAGLAHSYEQYF.

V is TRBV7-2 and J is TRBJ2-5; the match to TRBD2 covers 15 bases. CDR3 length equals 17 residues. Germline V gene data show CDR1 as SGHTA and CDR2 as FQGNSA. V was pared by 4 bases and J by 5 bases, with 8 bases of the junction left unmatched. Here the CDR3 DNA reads TGTGCCAGCAGCTCCCAAGGACTAGCGGGAGGGCGTGAGACCCAGTACTTC. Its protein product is CASSSQGLAGGRETQYF.

CDR3 DNA: TGTGCCAGCAGCGCGGGACTAGCGGGGGCCTACAATGAGCAGTTCTTC. Protein: CASSAGLAGAYNEQFF. The chain is built from TRBV11-2 and TRBJ2-1, with 14 bases matching TRBD2. V shed 5 bases, J shed 2 bases, and the junction held 2 bases outside the gene matches. Looked up from germline, CDR1 is SGHAT and CDR2 is FQNNGV. CDR3 length: 16 amino acids.

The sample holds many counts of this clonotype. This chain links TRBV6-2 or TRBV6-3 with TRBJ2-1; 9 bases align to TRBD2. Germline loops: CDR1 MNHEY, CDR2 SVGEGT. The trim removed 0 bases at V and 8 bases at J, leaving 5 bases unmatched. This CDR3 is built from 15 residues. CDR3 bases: TGTGCCAGCAGTTACTCGTTCGCGGGGGGGCATGAGCAGTTCTTC. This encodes CASSYSFAGGHEQFF.

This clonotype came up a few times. The CDR3 region has the DNA TGTGCCAGCAGTGAACAAGCGGGAGGAAGACAGCAGTACTTC. Protein: CASSEQAGGRQQYF. This chain joins TRBV6-1 and TRBJ2-7; 9 bases map to TRBD2. Germline CDR1 MNHNS, CDR2 SASEGT. The CDR3 runs to 14 residues. J lost 8 bases, V lost 2 bases, and 7 bases had no gene match.

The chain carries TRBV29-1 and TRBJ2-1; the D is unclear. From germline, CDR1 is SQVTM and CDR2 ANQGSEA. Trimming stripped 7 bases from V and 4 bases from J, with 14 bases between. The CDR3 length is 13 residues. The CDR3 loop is CSAIQASYNEQFF. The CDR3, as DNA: TGCAGCGCTATACAAGCCTCATACAATGAGCAGTTCTTC.

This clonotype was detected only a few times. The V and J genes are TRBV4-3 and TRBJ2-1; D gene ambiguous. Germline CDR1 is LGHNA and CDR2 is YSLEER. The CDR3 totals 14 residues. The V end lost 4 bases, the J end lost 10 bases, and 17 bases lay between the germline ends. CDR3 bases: TGCGCCAGCAGCCCAAATCTGGTGAGATCGGAGCAGTTCTTC. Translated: CASSPNLVRSEQFF.

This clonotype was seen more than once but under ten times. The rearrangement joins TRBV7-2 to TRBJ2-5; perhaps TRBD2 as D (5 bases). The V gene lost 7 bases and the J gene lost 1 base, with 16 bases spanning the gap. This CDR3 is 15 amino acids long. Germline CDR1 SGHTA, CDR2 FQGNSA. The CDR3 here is CASNEPGIFQETQYF. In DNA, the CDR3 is TGTGCCAGCAACGAACCGGGAATCTTCCAAGAGACCCAGTACTTC.

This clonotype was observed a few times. CDR3 loop: CASSVEGEVYNEQFF. Written as DNA, the CDR3 is TGTGCCAGCAGCGTAGAGGGGGAGGTCTACAATGAGCAGTTCTTC. The chain couples TRBV9 to TRBJ2-1; D might be TRBD1 or TRBD2, each matching 6 bases. Germline loops: CDR1 SGDLS, CDR2 YYNGEE. The CDR3 contains 15 residues. The V gene lost 0 bases and the J gene lost 3 bases, with 10 bases spanning the gap.

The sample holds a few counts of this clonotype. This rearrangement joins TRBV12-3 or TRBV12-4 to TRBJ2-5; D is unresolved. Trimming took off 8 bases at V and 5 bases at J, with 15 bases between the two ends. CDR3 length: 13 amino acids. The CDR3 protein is CASRNSGSETQYF. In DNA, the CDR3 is TGTGCCAGCCGAAATTCCGGGTCGGAGACCCAGTACTTC.

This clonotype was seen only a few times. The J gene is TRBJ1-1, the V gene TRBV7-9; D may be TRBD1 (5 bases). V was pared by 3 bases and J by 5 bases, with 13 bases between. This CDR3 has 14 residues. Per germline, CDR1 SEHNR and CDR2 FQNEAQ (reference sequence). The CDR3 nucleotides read TGTGCCAGCAGCTTCATTACAGGAGGGACTGAAGCTTTCTTT. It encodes CASSFITGGTEAFF.

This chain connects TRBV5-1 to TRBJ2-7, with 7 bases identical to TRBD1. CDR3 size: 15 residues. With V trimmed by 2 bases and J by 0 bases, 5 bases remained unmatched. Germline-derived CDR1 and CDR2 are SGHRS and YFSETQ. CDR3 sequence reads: CASSFDGTASYEQYF. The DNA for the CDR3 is TGCGCCAGCAGCTTCGACGGGACAGCCTCCTACGAGCAGTACTTC.

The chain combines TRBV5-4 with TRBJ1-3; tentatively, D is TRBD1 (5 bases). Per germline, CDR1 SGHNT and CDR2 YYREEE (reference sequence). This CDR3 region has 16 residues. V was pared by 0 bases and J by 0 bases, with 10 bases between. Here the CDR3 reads CASSLGGLASGNTIYF. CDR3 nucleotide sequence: TGTGCCAGCAGCTTGGGGGGGTTGGCCTCTGGAAACACCATATATTTT.

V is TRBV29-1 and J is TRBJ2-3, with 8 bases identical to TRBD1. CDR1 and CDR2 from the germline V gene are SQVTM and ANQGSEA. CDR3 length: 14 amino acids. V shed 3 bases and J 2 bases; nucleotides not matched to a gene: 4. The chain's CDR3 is CSVDSGGVTDTQYF. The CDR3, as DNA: TGCAGCGTTGACTCAGGGGGCGTCACAGATACGCAGTATTTT.

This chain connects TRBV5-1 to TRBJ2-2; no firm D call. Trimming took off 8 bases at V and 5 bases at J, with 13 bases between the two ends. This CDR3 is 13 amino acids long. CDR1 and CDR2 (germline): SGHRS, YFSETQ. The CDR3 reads CASRRVRTGELFF. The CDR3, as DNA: TGCGCCAGTCGAAGGGTCAGGACCGGGGAGCTGTTTTTT.

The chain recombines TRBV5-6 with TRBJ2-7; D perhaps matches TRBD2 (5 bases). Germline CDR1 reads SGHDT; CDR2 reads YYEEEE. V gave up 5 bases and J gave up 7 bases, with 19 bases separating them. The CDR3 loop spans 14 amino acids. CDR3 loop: CASRGLAPPGEQYF. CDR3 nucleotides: TGTGCCAGCAGAGGACTGGCCCCCCCGGGGGAGCAGTACTTC. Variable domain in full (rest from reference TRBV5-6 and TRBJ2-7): DAGVTQSPTHLIKTRGQQVTLRCSPKSGHDTVSWYQQALGQGPQFIFQYYEEEERQRGNFPDRFSGHQFPNYSSELNVNALLLGDSALYLCASRGLAPPGEQYFGPGTRLTVT.